The 3 T cell receptor beta chains in this list originate from one sample, sequenced in a study of blood T cell repertoires in COVID-19. Some clones are missing from TCRdb's copy, which holds only in-frame ones; the method was immunoSEQ multiplex PCR. This sample has some 200,000 clones; around 84% occur once, and the top ten carry approximately 2.5%. Sequencing was carried out using peripheral blood. Receptor source: a man aged 40-49 years with active or convalescent COVID-19.

The rearrangement links TRBV6-1 to TRBJ2-5, with D maybe TRBD2 (6 bases). The length of the CDR3 is 15 residues. V was cut by 2 bases and J by 5 bases, with 15 bases left in between. The germline gives CDR1 MNHNS, CDR2 SASEGT. CDR3 amino acids: CASSESGRGAETQYF. DNA for the CDR3: TGTGCCAGCAGTGAATCGGGACGCGGGGCTGAGACCCAGTACTTC.

The gene calls are TRBV12-3 or TRBV12-4 and TRBJ2-7; D is unclear. This CDR3 spans 12 amino acids. V was cut by 3 bases and J by 7 bases, with 10 bases left in between. The CDR3 loop reads CASSFHRSEQYF. CDR3 DNA: TGTGCCAGCAGTTTTCATCGGTCGGAGCAGTACTTC.

The chain joins TRBV30 to TRBJ2-7, with 7 bases that match TRBD2. Trimming cost V 4 bases and J 4 bases; bases outside gene matches: 10. This CDR3 is 14 amino acids long. CDR1 GTSNPN and CDR2 SVGIG come from the germline V gene (reference sequence). This CDR3 is CAWMAGASGYEQYF. CDR3 nucleotide sequence: TGTGCCTGGATGGCTGGGGCTAGCGGTTACGAGCAGTACTTC. Full variable domain (missing parts from reference TRBV30 and TRBJ2-7): SQTIHQWPATLVQPVGSPLSLECTVEGTSNPNLYWYRQAAGRGLQLLFYSVGIGQISSEVPQNLSASRPQDRQFILSSKKLLLSDSGFYLCAWMAGASGYEQYFGPGTRLTVT.